The clone carrying this T cell receptor (beta chain) is a singleton in its sample. This sample is drawn from a study of cytomegalovirus exposure and HLA in healthy donors. CDR1 and CDR2 from the germline V gene are SQVTM and ANQGSEA. CDR3 length: 11 amino acids. V was pared by 6 bases and J by 8 bases, with 13 bases between. A multiplex PCR was run with 60 Vbeta primers and 13 Jbeta primers. Produced via immunoSEQ multiplex PCR; TCRdb's table is partial and in-frame only. The sample holds about 130,000 clones, approximately 80% seen once. Material: PBMCs. This chain joins TRBV29-1 and TRBJ1-1; D might be TRBD1 (5 bases). The clonotype originates from a woman between 40 and 50 years old in good health and CMV-seropositive. The CDR3: CSVGGREEAFF. DNA of the CDR3: TGCAGCGTGGGGGGGAGGGAAGAAGCTTTCTTT. Filled out from reference TRBV29-1 and TRBJ1-1, the complete variable domain reads SAVISQKPSRDICQRGTSLTIQCQVDSQVTMMFWYRQQPGQSLTLIATANQGSEATYESGFVIDKFPISRPNLTFSTLTVSNMSPEDSSIYLCSVGGREEAFFGQGTRLTVV.